This TCR beta chain was profiled in a study of regulatory T cells in long-lasting Graves disease. General study results and limits: The analysis examined peripheral blood only and excluded thyroid tissue. Newly diagnosed patients had higher TCR diversity than persistent Graves' patients did. Gene preferences differed: TRBV28, TRBJ1-2, TRBJ2-5 in persistent cases.

Regarding time point: newly diagnosed GD, antithyroid drugs for less than 3 months. The TCR library was made from RNA that had been extracted from PBMCs in TRIzol. With regard to this clonotype: The antigen is unknown.

Relying on iRepertoire HTBI primers and Arm-PCR of CDR3 regions, the team built TCR beta libraries. Via MiXCR, TCRdb re-called the multiplex PCR reads, giving one row per CDR3 protein. The table records 550,000 or so distinct CDR3 sequences, around 11% of them present only once. This CDR3 is 14 amino acids long. The ends lost 4 bases at V and 8 bases at J; junction bases unmatched: 8. Germline V gives CDR1 SGHRS, CDR2 YFSETQ. This sample was shared with a second study, whose subject was T cells in Graves' hyperthyroidism and ophthalmopathy. As that study records: Most thyroid clonotypes expanded above 0.001 appeared in blood too.

The V call is TRBV5-1, the J call TRBJ1-3; 8 nucleotides line up with TRBD1. Material: peripheral blood mononuclear cells (PBMCs), obtained at new diagnosis, from a patient treated with antithyroid drugs. This receptor was taken from a woman in her twenties or thirties with Graves disease. CDR3 nucleotide sequence: TGCGCCAGCAGCCCCGACAGGGGCCGTGACACCATATATTTT. It codes for CASSPDRGRDTIYF.